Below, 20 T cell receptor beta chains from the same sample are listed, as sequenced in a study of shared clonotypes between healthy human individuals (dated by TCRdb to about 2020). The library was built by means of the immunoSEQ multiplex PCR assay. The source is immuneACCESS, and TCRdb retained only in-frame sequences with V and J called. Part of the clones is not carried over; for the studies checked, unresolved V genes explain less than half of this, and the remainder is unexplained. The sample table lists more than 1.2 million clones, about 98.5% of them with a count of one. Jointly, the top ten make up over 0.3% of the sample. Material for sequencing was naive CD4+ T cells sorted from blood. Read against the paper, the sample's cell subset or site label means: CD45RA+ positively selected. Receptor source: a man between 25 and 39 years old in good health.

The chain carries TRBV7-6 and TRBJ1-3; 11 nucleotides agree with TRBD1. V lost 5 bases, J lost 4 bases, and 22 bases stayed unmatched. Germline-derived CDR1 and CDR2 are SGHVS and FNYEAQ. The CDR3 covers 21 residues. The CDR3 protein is CASSRYPPGQGVVGGGNTIYF. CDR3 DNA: TGTGCCAGCAGCCGATACCCGCCGGGACAGGGGGTCGTGGGGGGCGGAAACACCATATATTTT.

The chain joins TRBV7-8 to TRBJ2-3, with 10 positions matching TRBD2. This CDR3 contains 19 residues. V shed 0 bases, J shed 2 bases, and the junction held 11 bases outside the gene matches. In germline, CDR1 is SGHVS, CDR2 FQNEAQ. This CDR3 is CASSLAGLAGAPDTDTQYF. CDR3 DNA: TGTGCCAGCAGCTTAGCCGGGCTAGCGGGAGCCCCGGACACAGATACGCAGTATTTT.

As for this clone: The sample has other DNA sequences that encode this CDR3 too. The CDR3 is CASSLDRQNTEAFF. The CDR3 DNA reads TGCGCCAGCAGCTTGGATAGGCAGAACACTGAAGCTTTCTTT. The V and J genes are TRBV5-1 and TRBJ1-1, with no clear D. The CDR3 is 14 amino acids. Looked up from germline, CDR1 is SGHRS and CDR2 is YFSETQ. V was cut by 0 bases and J by 1 base, with 7 bases left in between.

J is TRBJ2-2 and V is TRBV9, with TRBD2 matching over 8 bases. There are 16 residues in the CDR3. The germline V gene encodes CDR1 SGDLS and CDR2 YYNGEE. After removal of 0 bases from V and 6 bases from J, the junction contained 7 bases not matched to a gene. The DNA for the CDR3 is TGTGCCAGCAGCGTAGTAAGCCTAGCGGGCTCCGGGGAGCTGTTTTTT. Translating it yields CASSVVSLAGSGELFF. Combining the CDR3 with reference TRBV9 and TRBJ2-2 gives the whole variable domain DSGVTQTPKHLITATGQRVTLRCSPRSGDLSVYWYQQSLDQGLQFLIQYYNGEERAKGNILERFSAQQFPDLHSELNLSSLELGDSALYFCASSVVSLAGSGELFFGEGSRLTVL.

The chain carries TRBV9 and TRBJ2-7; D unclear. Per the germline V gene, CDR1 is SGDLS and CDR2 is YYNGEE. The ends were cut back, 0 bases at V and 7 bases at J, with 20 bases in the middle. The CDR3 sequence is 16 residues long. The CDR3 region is CASSVGAGPPIGEQYF. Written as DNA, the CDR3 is TGTGCCAGCAGCGTAGGGGCAGGCCCCCCTATAGGGGAGCAGTACTTC.

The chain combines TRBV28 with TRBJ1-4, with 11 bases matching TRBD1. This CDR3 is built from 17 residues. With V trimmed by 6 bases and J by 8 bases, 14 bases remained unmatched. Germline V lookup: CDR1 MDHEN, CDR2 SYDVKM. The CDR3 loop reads CASSRTGGWYGEEKLFF. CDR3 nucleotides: TGTGCCAGCAGCCGGACAGGGGGCTGGTACGGGGAGGAAAAACTGTTTTTT.

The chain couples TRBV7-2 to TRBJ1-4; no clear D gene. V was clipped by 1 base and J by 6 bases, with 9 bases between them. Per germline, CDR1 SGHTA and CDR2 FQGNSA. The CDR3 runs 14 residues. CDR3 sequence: CASSLGPRDEKLFF. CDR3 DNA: TGTGCCAGCAGCTTAGGGCCTCGGGATGAAAAACTGTTTTTT.

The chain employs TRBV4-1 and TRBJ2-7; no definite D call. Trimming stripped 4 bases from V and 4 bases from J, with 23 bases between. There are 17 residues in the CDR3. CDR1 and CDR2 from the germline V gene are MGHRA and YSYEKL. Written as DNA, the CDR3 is TGCGCCAGCAGCCCAGTTCCCTCGTCCCAATTTGTTTACGAGCAGTACTTC. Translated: CASSPVPSSQFVYEQYF.

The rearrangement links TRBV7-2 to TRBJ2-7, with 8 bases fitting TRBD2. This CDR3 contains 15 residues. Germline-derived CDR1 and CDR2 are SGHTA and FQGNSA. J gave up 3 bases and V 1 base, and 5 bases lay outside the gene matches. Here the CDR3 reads CASSLVYGRVYEQYF. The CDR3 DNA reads TGTGCCAGCAGCTTAGTTTACGGGAGGGTCTACGAGCAGTACTTC.

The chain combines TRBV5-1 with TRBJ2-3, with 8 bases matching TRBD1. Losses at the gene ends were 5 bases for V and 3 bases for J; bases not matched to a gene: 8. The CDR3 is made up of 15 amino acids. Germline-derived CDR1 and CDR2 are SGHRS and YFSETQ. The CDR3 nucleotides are TGCGCCAGCAGTAAAACAGGGGGTGGGACAGATACGCAGTATTTT. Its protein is CASSKTGGGTDTQYF.

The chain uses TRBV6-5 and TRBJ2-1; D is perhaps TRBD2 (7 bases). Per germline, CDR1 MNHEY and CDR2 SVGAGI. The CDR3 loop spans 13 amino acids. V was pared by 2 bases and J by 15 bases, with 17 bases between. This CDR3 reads CASSYPVGGGWFF. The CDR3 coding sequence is TGTGCCAGCAGTTACCCCGTGGGGGGGGGCTGGTTCTTC.

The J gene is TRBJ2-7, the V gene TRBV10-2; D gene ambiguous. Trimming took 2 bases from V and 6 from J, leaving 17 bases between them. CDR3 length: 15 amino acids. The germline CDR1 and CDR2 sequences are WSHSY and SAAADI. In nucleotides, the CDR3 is TGCGCCAGCAGTGAGCTGACCTCTTCGTTTCGCGAGCAGTACTTC. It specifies CASSELTSSFREQYF.

CDR3 sequence reads: CASSVVPGADTQYF. The CDR3 bases are TGTGCCAGCAGTGTGGTCCCGGGTGCAGATACGCAGTATTTT. The rearrangement joins TRBV6-1 to TRBJ2-3; no firm D call. The germline V gene encodes CDR1 MNHNS and CDR2 SASEGT. The CDR3 is 14 residues long. V lost 4 bases and J 4 bases, leaving 12 bases between the germline ends.

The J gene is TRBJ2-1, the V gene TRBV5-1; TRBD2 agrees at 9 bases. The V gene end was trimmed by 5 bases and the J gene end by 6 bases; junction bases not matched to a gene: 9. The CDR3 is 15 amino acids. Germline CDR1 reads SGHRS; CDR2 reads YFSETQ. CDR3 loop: CASSNSGRSFNEQFF. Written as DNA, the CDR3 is TGCGCCAGCAGTAATAGCGGGAGATCTTTCAATGAGCAGTTCTTC.

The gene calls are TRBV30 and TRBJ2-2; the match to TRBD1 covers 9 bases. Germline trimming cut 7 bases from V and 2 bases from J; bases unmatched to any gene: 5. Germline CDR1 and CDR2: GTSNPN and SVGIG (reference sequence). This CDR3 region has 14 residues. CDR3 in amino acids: CASGTGYNTGELFF. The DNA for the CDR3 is TGTGCCTCGGGGACAGGGTATAACACCGGGGAGCTGTTTTTT.

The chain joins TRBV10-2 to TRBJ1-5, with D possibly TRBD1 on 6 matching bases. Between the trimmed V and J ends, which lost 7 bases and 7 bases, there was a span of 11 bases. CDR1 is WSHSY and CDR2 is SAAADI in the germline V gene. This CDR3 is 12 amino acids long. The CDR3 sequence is CASNDRNQPQHF. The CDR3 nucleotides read TGCGCCAGCAACGACAGGAACCAGCCCCAGCATTTT.

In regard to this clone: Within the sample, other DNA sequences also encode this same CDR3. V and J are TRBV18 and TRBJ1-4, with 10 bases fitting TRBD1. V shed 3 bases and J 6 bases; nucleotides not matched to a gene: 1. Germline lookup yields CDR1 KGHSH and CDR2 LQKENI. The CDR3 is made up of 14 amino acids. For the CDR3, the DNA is TGTGCCAGCTCACCCGGGACAGGGGATGAAAAACTGTTTTTT. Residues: CASSPGTGDEKLFF.

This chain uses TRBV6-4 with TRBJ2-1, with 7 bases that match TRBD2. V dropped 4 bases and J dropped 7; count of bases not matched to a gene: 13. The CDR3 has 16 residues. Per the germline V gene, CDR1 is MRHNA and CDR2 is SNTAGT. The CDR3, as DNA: TGTGCCAGCAGTGCCCTAGCGGTACCCATTCGGAATGAGCAGTTCTTC. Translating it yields CASSALAVPIRNEQFF.

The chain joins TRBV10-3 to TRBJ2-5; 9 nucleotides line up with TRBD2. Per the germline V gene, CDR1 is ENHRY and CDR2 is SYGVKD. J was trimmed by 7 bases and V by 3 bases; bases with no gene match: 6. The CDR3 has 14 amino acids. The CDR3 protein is CAISELAGDGTQYF. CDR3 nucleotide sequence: TGTGCCATCAGTGAATTAGCGGGAGATGGGACCCAGTACTTC.

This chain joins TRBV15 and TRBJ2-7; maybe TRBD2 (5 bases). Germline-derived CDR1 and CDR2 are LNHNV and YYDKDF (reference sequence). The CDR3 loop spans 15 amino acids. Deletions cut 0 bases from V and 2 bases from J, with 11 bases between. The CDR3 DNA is TGTGCCACCAGCAGAGATGTTGGGAGCCCCTACGAGCAGTACTTC. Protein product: CATSRDVGSPYEQYF. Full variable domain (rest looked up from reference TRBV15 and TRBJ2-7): DAMVIQNPRYQVTQFGKPVTLSCSQTLNHNVMYWYQQKSSQAPKLLFHYYDKDFNNEADTPDNFQSRRPNTSFCFLDIRSPGLGDTAMYLCATSRDVGSPYEQYFGPGTRLTVT.